This T cell receptor (beta chain) was captured by sequencing in a study of blood T cell repertoires in COVID-19. Trimming removed 0 bases from V and 0 bases from J; junction bases left unmatched: 4. In germline, CDR1 is SGHTA, CDR2 FQGNSA. This CDR3 contains 17 residues. Per the original methods: Using reference gene primer amplification, nucleated cell counts were estimated. TCRdb keeps only in-frame clones here, not all; method: immunoSEQ multiplex PCR. V and J calls and clone size are as listed in that table; D and trimming were resolved from the DNA. The repertoire holds some 380,000 clones, with about four fifths as singletons.

The V and J genes are TRBV7-2 and TRBJ2-2, with 7 bases that match TRBD2. Sequenced material: peripheral blood. The clonotype was recovered from a human donor with acute or convalescent COVID-19. The donor label of this sample is uncertain. CDR3 DNA sequence: TGTGCCAGCAGCTTAGCTTTACTAGCGTCGAACACCGGGGAGCTGTTTTTT. It codes for CASSLALLASNTGELFF.